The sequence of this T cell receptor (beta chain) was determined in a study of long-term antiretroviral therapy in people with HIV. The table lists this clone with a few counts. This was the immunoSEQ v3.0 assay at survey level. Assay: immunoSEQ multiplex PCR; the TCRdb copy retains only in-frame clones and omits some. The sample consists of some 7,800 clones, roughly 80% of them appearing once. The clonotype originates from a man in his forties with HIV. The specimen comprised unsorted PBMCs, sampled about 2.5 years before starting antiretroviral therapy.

The CDR3 spells CASSFGFMNTEAFF. The CDR3 coding sequence is TGTGCCAGCAGCTTTGGCTTCATGAACACTGAAGCTTTCTTT. The chain employs TRBV7-6 and TRBJ1-1, with D hard to call. Trimming took off 3 bases at V and 0 bases at J, with 8 bases between the two ends. CDR3 length: 14 residues. Germline V gives CDR1 SGHVS, CDR2 FNYEAQ.